This section outlines one T cell receptor beta chain sequence together with its context. Sequenced by immunoSEQ multiplex PCR; TCRdb stores in-frame clones only, minus some. The table records 55,000 to 85,000 clones, roughly nine tenths of them present only once. These data belong to a study of T cell changes during pregnancy in multiple sclerosis. The CDR3 extends over 15 amino acids. Trimming shortened V by 2 bases and J by 6 bases, and 13 bases separated the two germline ends. CDR1 is MNHNY, CDR2 SVGAGI, per germline (reference sequence). The chain links TRBV6-6 to TRBJ2-2; no clear D gene. The sequencing used peripheral blood, collected in the third trimester of pregnancy. This clonotype originated in a female donor with multiple sclerosis, enrolled in a pregnancy study. The CDR3 sequence: CASSYRQVTAGELFF. The CDR3 nucleotides are TGTGCCAGCAGTTACCGGCAGGTAACGGCCGGGGAGCTGTTTTTT.